The clone carrying this TCR beta chain has at least ten counts. Its target is not known. This CDR3 is 13 amino acids long. The germline V and J ends were trimmed by 4 bases and 1 base, with 7 bases remaining between them. Germline loops: CDR1 LGHDT, CDR2 YNNKEL (reference sequence). The library was built from roughly 400 ng RNA with molecular barcoded adaptors for alpha/delta and beta/gamma chains. Via MiXCR, TCRdb re-called the reads, giving one row per CDR3 protein. This table has 100,000 to 150,000 distinct CDR3 sequences, approximately 13% appearing once. This record comes from a study of read filtering for tumor transcriptome and immune sequencing. Study summary: Patients were around 17 male and about 14 female, mean age roughly 70 years, range 47 to 80. Study conclusions and caveats: IR-seq captured clonotypes deeper and more reliably than RNA-seq. Around 82% of IR-seq clonotypes had a single read, yet these held approximately 4% of reads.

Every patient had bone marrow sampled while the disease was active. This TCR was recovered from a donor aged 40 or over with multiple myeloma. The chain combines TRBV3-1 with TRBJ1-1; D is ambiguous. The sample taken for sequencing was a population of CD138-negative cells sorted from bone marrow. Here the CDR3 reads CASSPPRNTEAFF. CDR3 sequence (DNA): TGTGCCAGCAGCCCCCCCAGGAACACTGAAGCTTTCTTT.